This T cell receptor (beta chain) comes out of a study of cytomegalovirus exposure and HLA in healthy donors (TCRdb year 2017). For the study in its entirety: A later analysis indicated that the roughly 130 validation repertoires were generated on the platform also employed for the approximately 700 repertoires of the first cohort. The aim of the study was to test whether cataloging public T cell receptors could identify signatures of past pathogen exposure. A separate validation cohort of over 95 different subjects was used in addition to the roughly 700-subject first cohort. The study combined high-throughput TCR immunosequencing, statistical association of individual TCRs with disease status, and machine learning to predict cytomegalovirus infection status.

Germline trimming: 4 bases from V, 2 bases from J; junction bases outside gene matches: 2. Inclusive of the bounding cysteine and phenylalanine, the CDR3 is 14 residues long. CDR3 DNA is the only sequence kept; it has 42 bases, read in frame from the first base. CDR1 and CDR2 were assigned from the germline V gene as SGHTA and FQGTGA. Comments on this clone: Its antigen target is currently unknown. Base qualities are not recorded, but no much larger clone differs from it by a single base.

The receptor library was made with the immunoSEQ multiplex PCR assay. The authors processed their data as follows. A statistical classification framework was built to diagnose cytomegalovirus status from the catalog of TCR beta chain sequences. Drawn from immuneACCESS, this table holds only the in-frame rearrangements with V and J called that TCRdb kept. Clones are partly lost; checked studies trace under half to an unresolved V gene and leave the rest unexplained. V and J calls and clone size are copied from that table; D and trimming were computed from the DNA. This sample is represented by about 110,000 clones; around 95% of them were singletons. The ten biggest clones cover 0.67% of the sample. The donors were included in the validation cohort of roughly 130 subjects, a group kept apart from the approximately 700-subject first cohort. Summary of the overall study and its limitations: A later analysis found that TCRs clustered in the first cohort also tended to co-occur in the roughly 120 validation repertoires, with approximately 95% of cluster scores above 0. While some public TCRs were present in many individuals, most TCR sequences turned up only very rarely across donors. The study listed approximately 150 TCR beta chains as associated with cytomegalovirus. Cytomegalovirus status was reported to be diagnosed by the classifier with high specificity and sensitivity in both the original and validation cohorts. The authors suggested that the approach could potentially be extended to other disease states and immunological phenotypes. A few of the identified cytomegalovirus-associated TCR beta chains were confirmed in vitro to be specific for cytomegalovirus antigens. A later analysis lacked HLA typing for the validation cohort, so it scored co-occurrence in that cohort across all 120 repertoires.

The sequence links TRBV7-3 to TRBJ1-3; TRBD1 fits 7 bases in the junction. The origin of this receptor is a woman between 18 and 29 years old in good health and CMV-seronegative. The sequencing input was PBMCs. The CDR3 region has the sequence CASSSGQAGNTIYF. The sequenced DNA is TGTGCCAGCAGCTCCGGACAGGCTGGAAACACCATATATTTT.